What follows describes a single T cell receptor beta chain. The antigen it recognizes is unknown. No per-base quality is available; no much larger clone lies one base away. Sequencing took place on an Illumina HiSeq 1500. Using fastp at Q25 and MiXCR, TCRdb reprocessed the public reads and kept productive beta chains. A single entry per CDR3 protein holds the most common genes and DNA from its merged rows. Recorded for this sample are approximately 100,000 distinct CDR3 sequences; 25% to 35% of them occurred a single time. Of the sample, about 81% is held by the ten largest clones. The entry originates in a study of T cell repertoires in cytomegalovirus infection (dated by TCRdb to the late 2010s). Background on the whole study: The peptide stimulations were aimed at well-studied HLA-B-restricted epitopes as well as recently identified HLA-C-restricted CMV epitopes, whose presentation resists viral immunomodulation. Donor HLA type was relevant to the analysis, as public TCR beta signatures indicated carriage of CMV infection together with the matching HLA type.

Points the paper makes about the study in general: Carriers of CMV infection plus the relevant HLA type were discriminated by the cumulative frequency of public TCR beta family members in the study cohort and in an independent roughly 320-donor cohort. The ex vivo response was dominated by HLA-C-restricted CMV-specific TCR beta clonotypes, which also provided the single most frequent clonotype in two of eight donors.

The sample's treatment or condition label, decoded: in vitro stimulation with specific CMV peptide epitopes to enrich CMV-specific T cells. CDR1 SGHVS and CDR2 FNYEAQ are derived from the germline V gene. The CDR3, cysteine through phenylalanine, is 15 amino acids long. The only DNA kept is the CDR3, 45 bases in frame from the first base. A distance of 11 bases separates the germline ends of V and J, which lose 4 bases and 0 bases respectively. This sequence was found in a human donor in good health (CMV status not recorded). Some clones in this sample may be carry-over from other donors' samples. Here the sequenced sample was CD8+ T cells from cultured PBMCs, taken from culture after CMV antigen stimulation. The V and J genes are TRBV7-6 and TRBJ2-3; TRBD2 might be the D gene, on 6 matching bases. DNA sequence: TGTGCCAGCAGCTCGGGACTCCTTAGCACAGATACGCAGTATTTT. Its coded protein is CASSSGLLSTDTQYF.